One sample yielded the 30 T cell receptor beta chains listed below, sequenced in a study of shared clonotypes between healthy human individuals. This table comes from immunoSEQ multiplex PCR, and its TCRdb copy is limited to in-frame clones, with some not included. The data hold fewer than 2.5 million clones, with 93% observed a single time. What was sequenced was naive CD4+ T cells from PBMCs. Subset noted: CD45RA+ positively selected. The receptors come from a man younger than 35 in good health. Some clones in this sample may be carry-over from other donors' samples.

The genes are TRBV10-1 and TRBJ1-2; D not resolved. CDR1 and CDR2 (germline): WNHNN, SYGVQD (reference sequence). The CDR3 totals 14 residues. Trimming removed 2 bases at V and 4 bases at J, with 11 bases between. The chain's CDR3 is CASSELSFSYGYTF. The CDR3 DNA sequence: TGCGCCAGCAGTGAGCTTTCATTTTCCTATGGCTACACCTTC.

The CDR3 DNA reads TGTGCCAGCAGTGAGGGCTCGATGCAGTACTTC. Protein: CASSEGSMQYF. The chain is built from TRBV6-4 and TRBJ2-7; D gene ambiguous. Trimming took off 3 bases at V and 9 bases at J, with 9 bases between the two ends. The CDR3 runs to 11 residues. Germline V gene lookup returns CDR1 MRHNA and CDR2 SNTAGT.

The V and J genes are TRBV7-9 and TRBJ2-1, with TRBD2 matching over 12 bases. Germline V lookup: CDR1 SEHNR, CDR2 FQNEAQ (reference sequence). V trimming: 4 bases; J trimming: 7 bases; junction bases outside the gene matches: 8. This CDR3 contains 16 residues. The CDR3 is CASSSLLAGGINEQFF. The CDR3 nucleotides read TGTGCCAGCAGCTCACTACTAGCGGGAGGTATAAATGAGCAGTTCTTC.

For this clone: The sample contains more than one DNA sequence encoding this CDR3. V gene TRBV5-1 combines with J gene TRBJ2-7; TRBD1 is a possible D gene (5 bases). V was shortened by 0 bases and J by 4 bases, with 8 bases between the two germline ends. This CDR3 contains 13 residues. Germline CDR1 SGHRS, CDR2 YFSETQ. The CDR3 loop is CASSLVQGYEQYF. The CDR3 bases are TGCGCCAGCAGCTTGGTTCAGGGTTACGAGCAGTACTTC.

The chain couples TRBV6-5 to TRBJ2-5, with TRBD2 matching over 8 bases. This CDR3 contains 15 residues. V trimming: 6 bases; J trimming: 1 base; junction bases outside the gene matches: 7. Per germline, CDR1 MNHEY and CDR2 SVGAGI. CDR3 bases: TGTGCCAGCAGAACTAGCGGCCGCCCCCAAGAGACCCAGTACTTC. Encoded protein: CASRTSGRPQETQYF.

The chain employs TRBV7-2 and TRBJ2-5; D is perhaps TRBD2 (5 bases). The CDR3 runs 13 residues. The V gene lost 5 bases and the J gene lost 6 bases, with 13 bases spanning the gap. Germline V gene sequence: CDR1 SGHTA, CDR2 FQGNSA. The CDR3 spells CASSPESGKTQYF. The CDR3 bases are TGTGCCAGCAGCCCTGAGTCGGGGAAGACCCAGTACTTC. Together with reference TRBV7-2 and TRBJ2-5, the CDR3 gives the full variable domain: GAGVSQSPSNKVTEKGKDVELRCDPISGHTALYWYRQSLGQGLEFLIYFQGNSAPDKSGLPSDRFSAERTGGSVSTLTIQRTQQEDSAVYLCASSPESGKTQYFGPGTRLLVL.

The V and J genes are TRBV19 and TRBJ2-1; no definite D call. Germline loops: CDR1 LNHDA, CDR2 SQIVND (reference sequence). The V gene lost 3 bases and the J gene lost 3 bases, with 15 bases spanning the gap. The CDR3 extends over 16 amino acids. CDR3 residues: CASSISPSSSYNEQFF. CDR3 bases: TGTGCCAGTAGTATTTCCCCATCAAGTAGCTACAATGAGCAGTTCTTC.

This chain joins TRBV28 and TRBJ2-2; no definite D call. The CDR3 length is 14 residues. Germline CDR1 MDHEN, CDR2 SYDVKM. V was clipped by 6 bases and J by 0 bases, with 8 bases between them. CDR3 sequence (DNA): TGTGCCAGCAGATTCATAGCGAACACCGGGGAGCTGTTTTTT. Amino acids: CASRFIANTGELFF.

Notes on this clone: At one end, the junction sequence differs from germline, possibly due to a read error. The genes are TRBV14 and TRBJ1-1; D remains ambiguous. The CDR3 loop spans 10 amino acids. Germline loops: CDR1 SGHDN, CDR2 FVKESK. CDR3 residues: CASSQDRAEF. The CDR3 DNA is TGTGCCAGCAGCCAAGATCGCGCAGAGTTC.

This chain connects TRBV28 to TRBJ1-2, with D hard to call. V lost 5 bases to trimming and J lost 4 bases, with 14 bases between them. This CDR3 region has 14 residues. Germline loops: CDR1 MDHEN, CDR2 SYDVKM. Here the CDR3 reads CASSQVKGGYGYTF. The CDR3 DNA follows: TGTGCCAGCAGTCAGGTCAAGGGAGGCTATGGCTACACCTTC.

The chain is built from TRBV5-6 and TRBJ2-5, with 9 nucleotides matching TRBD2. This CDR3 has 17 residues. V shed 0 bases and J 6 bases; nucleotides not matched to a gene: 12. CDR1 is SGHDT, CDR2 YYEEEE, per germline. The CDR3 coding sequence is TGTGCCAGCAGCTTGGACTCGACCGGGACTAGCAGGCAGACCCAGTACTTC. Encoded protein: CASSLDSTGTSRQTQYF.

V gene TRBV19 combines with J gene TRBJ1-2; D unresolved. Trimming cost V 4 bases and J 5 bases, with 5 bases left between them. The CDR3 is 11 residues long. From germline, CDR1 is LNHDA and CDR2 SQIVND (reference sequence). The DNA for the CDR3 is TGTGCCAGTAGTAATAATTATGGCTACACCTTC. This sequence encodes CASSNNYGYTF. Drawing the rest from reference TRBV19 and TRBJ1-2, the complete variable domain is DGGITQSPKYLFRKEGQNVTLSCEQNLNHDAMYWYRQDPGQGLRLIYYSQIVNDFQKGDIAEGYSVSREKKESFPLTVTSAQKNPTAFYLCASSNNYGYTFGSGTRLTVV.

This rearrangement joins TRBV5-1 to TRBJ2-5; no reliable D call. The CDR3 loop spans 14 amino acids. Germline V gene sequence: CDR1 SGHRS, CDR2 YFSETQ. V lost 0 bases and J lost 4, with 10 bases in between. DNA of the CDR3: TGCGCCAGCAGCTTGGGACCGTTCGGAGAGACCCAGTACTTC. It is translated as CASSLGPFGETQYF.

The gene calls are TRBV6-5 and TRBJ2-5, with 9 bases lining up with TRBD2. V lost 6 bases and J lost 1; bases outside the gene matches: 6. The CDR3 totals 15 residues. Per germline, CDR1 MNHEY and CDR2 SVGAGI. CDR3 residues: CASRPYSGSQETQYF. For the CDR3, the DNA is TGTGCCAGCAGACCATATAGCGGGAGCCAAGAGACCCAGTACTTC.

The CDR3, as DNA: TGTGCCAGCAGTGAATGGGGAGGGGGCATCGGGGAGCTGTTTTTT. It encodes CASSEWGGGIGELFF. This sequence joins TRBV2 and TRBJ2-2, with D perhaps matching TRBD1 or TRBD2 (7 bases each). This CDR3 has 15 residues. V was pared by 2 bases and J by 7 bases, with 14 bases between. Germline V gene sequence: CDR1 SNHLY, CDR2 FYNNEI.

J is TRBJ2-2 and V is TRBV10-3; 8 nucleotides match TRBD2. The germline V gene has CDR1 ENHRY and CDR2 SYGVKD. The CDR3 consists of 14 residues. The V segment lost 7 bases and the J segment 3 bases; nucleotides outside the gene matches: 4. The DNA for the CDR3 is TGTGCCATCACCCGGGAGGGATACACCGGGGAGCTGTTTTTT. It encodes CAITREGYTGELFF.

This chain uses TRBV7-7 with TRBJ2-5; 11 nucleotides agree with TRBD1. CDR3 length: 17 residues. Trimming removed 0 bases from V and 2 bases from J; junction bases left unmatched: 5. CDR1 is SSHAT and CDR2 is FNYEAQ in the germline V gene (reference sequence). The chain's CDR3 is CASSLAGQGAGQETQYF. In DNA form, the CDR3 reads TGTGCCAGCAGCTTAGCCGGACAGGGGGCTGGTCAAGAGACCCAGTACTTC.

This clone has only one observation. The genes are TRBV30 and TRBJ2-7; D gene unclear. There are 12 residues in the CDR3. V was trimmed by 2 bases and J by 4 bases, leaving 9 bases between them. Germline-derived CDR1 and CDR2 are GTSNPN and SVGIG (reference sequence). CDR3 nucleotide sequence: TGTGCCTGGAGTACCCTATCTTACGAGCAGTACTTC. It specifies CAWSTLSYEQYF. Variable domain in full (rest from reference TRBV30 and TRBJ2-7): SQTIHQWPATLVQPVGSPLSLECTVEGTSNPNLYWYRQAAGRGLQLLFYSVGIGQISSEVPQNLSASRPQDRQFILSSKKLLLSDSGFYLCAWSTLSYEQYFGPGTRLTVT.

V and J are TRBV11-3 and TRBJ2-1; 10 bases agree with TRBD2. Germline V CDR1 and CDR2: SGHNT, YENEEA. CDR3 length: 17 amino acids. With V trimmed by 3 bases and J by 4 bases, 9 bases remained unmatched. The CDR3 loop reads CASSLRSISGGYNEQFF. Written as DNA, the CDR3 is TGTGCCAGCAGCTTGAGATCTATTAGCGGGGGGTACAATGAGCAGTTCTTC.

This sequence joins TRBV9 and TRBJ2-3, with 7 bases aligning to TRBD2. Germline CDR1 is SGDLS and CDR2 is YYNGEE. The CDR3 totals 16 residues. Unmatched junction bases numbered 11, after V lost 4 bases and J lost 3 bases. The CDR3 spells CASSPPSRGGTDTQYF. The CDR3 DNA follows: TGTGCCAGCAGCCCCCCTTCAAGGGGAGGGACAGATACGCAGTATTTT. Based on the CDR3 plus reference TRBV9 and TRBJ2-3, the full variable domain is DSGVTQTPKHLITATGQRVTLRCSPRSGDLSVYWYQQSLDQGLQFLIQYYNGEERAKGNILERFSAQQFPDLHSELNLSSLELGDSALYFCASSPPSRGGTDTQYFGPGTRLTVL.

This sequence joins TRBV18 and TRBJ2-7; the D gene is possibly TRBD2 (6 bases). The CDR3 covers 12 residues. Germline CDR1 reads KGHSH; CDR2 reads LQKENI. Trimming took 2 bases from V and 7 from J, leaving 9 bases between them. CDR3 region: CASSPIRGEQYF. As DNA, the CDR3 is TGTGCCAGCTCACCAATCCGGGGGGAGCAGTACTTC.

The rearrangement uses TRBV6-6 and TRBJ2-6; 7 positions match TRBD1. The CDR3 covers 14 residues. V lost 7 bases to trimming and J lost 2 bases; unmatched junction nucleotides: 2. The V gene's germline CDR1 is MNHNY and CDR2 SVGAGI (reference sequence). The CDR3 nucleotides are TGTGCCAGCAACCAGGGGGCTGGGGCCAACGTCCTGACTTTC. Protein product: CASNQGAGANVLTF.

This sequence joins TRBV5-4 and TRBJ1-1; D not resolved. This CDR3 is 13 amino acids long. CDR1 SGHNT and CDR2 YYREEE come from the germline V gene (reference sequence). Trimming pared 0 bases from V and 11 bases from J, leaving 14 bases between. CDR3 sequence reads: CASSLENRPGAFF. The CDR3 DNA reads TGTGCCAGCAGCTTGGAGAATCGCCCGGGGGCTTTCTTT.

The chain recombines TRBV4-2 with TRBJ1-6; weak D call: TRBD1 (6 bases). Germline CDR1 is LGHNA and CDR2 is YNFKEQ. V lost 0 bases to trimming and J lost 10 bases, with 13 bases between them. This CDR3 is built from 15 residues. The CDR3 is CASSQESSRGSPLHF. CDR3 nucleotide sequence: TGTGCCAGCAGCCAAGAGAGCAGCAGGGGATCACCCCTCCACTTT.

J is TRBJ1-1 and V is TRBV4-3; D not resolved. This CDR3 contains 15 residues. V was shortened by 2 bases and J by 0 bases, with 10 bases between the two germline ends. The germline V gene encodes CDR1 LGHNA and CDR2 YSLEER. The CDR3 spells CASSQLINVNTEAFF. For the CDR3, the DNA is TGCGCCAGCAGCCAATTAATCAACGTGAACACTGAAGCTTTCTTT.

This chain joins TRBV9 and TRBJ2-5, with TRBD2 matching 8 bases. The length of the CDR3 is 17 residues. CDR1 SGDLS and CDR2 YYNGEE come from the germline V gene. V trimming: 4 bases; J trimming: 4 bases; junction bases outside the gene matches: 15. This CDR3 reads CASSSRTSTKGRETQYF. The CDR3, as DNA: TGTGCCAGCAGCTCCCGGACTAGCACAAAAGGGAGAGAGACCCAGTACTTC. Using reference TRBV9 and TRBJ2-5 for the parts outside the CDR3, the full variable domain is DSGVTQTPKHLITATGQRVTLRCSPRSGDLSVYWYQQSLDQGLQFLIQYYNGEERAKGNILERFSAQQFPDLHSELNLSSLELGDSALYFCASSSRTSTKGRETQYFGPGTRLLVL.

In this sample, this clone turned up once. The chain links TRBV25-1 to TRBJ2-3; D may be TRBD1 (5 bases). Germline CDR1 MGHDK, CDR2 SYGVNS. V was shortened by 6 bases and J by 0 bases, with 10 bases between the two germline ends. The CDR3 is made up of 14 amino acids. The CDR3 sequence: CASSQTASTDTQYF. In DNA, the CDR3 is TGTGCCAGCAGCCAGACAGCTAGCACAGATACGCAGTATTTT.

The CDR3 loop is CAWSVQTDNWQYF. DNA for the CDR3: TGTGCCTGGAGTGTTCAGACTGACAATTGGCAGTACTTC. The rearrangement uses TRBV30 and TRBJ2-7; D uncertain. Germline V gene data show CDR1 as GTSNPN and CDR2 as SVGIG (reference sequence). V gave up 0 bases and J gave up 9 bases, with 15 bases separating them. The CDR3 runs to 13 residues.

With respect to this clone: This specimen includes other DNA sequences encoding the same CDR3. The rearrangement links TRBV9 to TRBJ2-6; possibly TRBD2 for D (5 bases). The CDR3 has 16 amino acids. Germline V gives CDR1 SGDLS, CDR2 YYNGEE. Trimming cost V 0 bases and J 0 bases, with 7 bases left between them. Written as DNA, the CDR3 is TGTGCCAGCAGCGTAGTTGGGAGCTCTGGGGCCAACGTCCTGACTTTC. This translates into CASSVVGSSGANVLTF.

For the CDR3, the DNA is TGTGCCAGCAGCCAGACAGGGGGCAGGACTGAAGCTTTCTTT. The encoded protein is CASSQTGGRTEAFF. The J gene is TRBJ1-1, the V gene TRBV5-8, with 10 bases fitting TRBD1. The J segment lost 5 bases and the V segment lost 4 bases, leaving 5 bases of the junction unmatched. The CDR3 extends over 14 amino acids. Germline values: CDR1 SGHTS, CDR2 YDEGEE.